The present TCR beta chain was sequenced within a study of T cell repertoires in cytomegalovirus infection. The overall study: Peptides in the study included HLA-C-restricted and HLA-B-restricted CMV epitopes. Broader study findings: HLA-C-restricted CMV-specific TCR beta clonotypes were dominant in the ex vivo response.

This CDR3 region has 13 residues. V was clipped by 2 bases and J by 6 bases, with 8 bases between them. The V gene's germline CDR1 is MNHEY and CDR2 SVGAGI. Each CDR3 protein is one row after TCRdb ran MiXCR on the reads. Of over 250,000 distinct CDR3 sequences listed, less than 25% are singletons. This clonotype has more than one count but fewer than ten. The antigen is unknown. This sequence joins TRBV6-5 and TRBJ2-1; D possibly corresponds to TRBD2 (6 bases). The source material was cultured PBMCs, sampled from culture after CMV antigen stimulation. This TCR derives from a human donor in good health (CMV status not recorded). Some clones in this sample may be carry-over from other donors' samples. CDR3 region: CASSYAGSNEQFF. As DNA, the CDR3 is TGTGCCAGCAGTTACGCGGGAAGCAATGAGCAGTTCTTC.